These 28 T cell receptor beta chains were all obtained from the same sample, sequenced in a study of T cell responses to AZD1222 COVID-19 vaccine. This table comes from immunoSEQ multiplex PCR, and its TCRdb copy is limited to in-frame clones, with some not included. The sample contains some 110,000 clones, almost 95% of which appear only once. Sample: peripheral blood, taken on day 0 of AZD1222 vaccination. The origin of the receptors is an adult in good health.

The rearrangement joins TRBV7-9 to TRBJ1-1; D gene ambiguous. The V end was cut by 1 base, the J end by 1 base, with 7 bases between. Germline values: CDR1 SEHNR, CDR2 FQNEAQ (reference sequence). The CDR3 has 14 amino acids. This CDR3 is CASSLGMANTEAFF. The CDR3 DNA is TGTGCCAGCAGCTTAGGGATGGCGAACACTGAAGCTTTCTTT.

The V call is TRBV7-9, the J call TRBJ1-5; D unresolved. Trimming left V 7 bases short and J 4 bases short, with 8 bases between. The V gene's germline CDR1 is SEHNR and CDR2 FQNEAQ (reference sequence). The CDR3 consists of 12 residues. This chain's CDR3 is CASKMENQPQHF. DNA of the CDR3: TGTGCCAGCAAAATGGAGAATCAGCCCCAGCATTTT.

The chain is built from TRBV12-3 or TRBV12-4 and TRBJ1-1, with D unclear. CDR3 length: 13 residues. Deletions cut 3 bases from V and 4 bases from J, with 9 bases between. CDR3 bases: TGTGCCAGCAGTTTCGCGACGACCACTGAAGCTTTCTTT. As protein: CASSFATTTEAFF.

The chain combines TRBV20-1 with TRBJ1-2; maybe TRBD1 (6 bases). Deletions cut 6 bases from V and 7 bases from J, with 12 bases between. Germline V CDR1 and CDR2: DFQATT, SNEGSKA (reference sequence). There are 11 residues in the CDR3. The DNA for the CDR3 is TGCAGTGCCCGAGCGGGGGCTGGCTACACCTTC. This sequence encodes CSARAGAGYTF.

V gene TRBV6-5 combines with J gene TRBJ1-4, with 7 nucleotides matching TRBD1. The V segment lost 7 bases and the J segment 5 bases; nucleotides outside the gene matches: 7. Germline assignment: CDR1 MNHEY and CDR2 SVGAGI. The CDR3 is 14 residues long. CDR3: CASTGTASNEKLFF. CDR3 coding DNA: TGTGCCAGCACCGGGACAGCCTCGAATGAAAAACTGTTTTTT.

The chain links TRBV12-5 to TRBJ1-6; D unresolved. Germline V gene sequence: CDR1 LGHNT, CDR2 FRNRAP. The V end was cut by 1 base, the J end by 7 bases, with 5 bases between. This CDR3 comprises 13 residues. In DNA form, the CDR3 reads TGTGCTAGTGGTTTGGGGTCAAATTCACCCCTCCACTTT. Its translation is CASGLGSNSPLHF. The entire variable domain, with the rest obtained from reference TRBV12-5 and TRBJ1-6, is as follows: DARVTQTPRHKVTEMGQEVTMRCQPILGHNTVFWYRQTMMQGLELLAYFRNRAPLDDSGMPKDRFSAEMPDATLATLKIQPSEPRDSAVYFCASGLGSNSPLHFGNGTRLTVT.

V gene TRBV28 combines with J gene TRBJ1-2, with TRBD1 matching 11 bases. Per the germline V gene, CDR1 is MDHEN and CDR2 is SYDVKM. This CDR3 has 13 residues. After removal of 7 bases from V and 8 bases from J, the junction contained 6 bases not matched to a gene. CDR3 sequence: CASNPGQGDGYTF. In DNA, the CDR3 is TGTGCCAGCAATCCGGGACAGGGGGACGGCTACACCTTC.

The chain joins TRBV5-4 to TRBJ2-3; 16 bases align to TRBD2. The germline gives CDR1 SGHNT, CDR2 YYREEE (reference sequence). V dropped 5 bases and J dropped 3; count of bases not matched to a gene: 9. There are 18 residues in the CDR3. The CDR3 here is CASRPGLAGGGRTDTQYF. For the CDR3, the DNA is TGTGCCAGCAGGCCGGGACTAGCGGGAGGGGGGAGGACAGATACGCAGTATTTT.

This chain connects TRBV7-2 to TRBJ1-6, with a tentative D call TRBD1 (6 bases). V lost 1 base and J 8 bases, leaving 12 bases between the germline ends. This CDR3 region has 15 residues. Germline-derived CDR1 and CDR2 are SGHTA and FQGNSA. CDR3 loop: CASSLGMGGYSPLHF. The DNA for the CDR3 is TGTGCCAGCAGCTTAGGGATGGGGGGCTATTCACCCCTCCACTTT.

The V gene is TRBV9, the J gene TRBJ1-1; no clear D gene. Germline CDR1 SGDLS, CDR2 YYNGEE. This CDR3 is 13 amino acids long. The CDR3, as DNA: TGTGCAGGAGGTCCGAGGTCTAACACTGAAGCTTTCTTT. Its protein is CAGGPRSNTEAFF.

This chain links TRBV14 with TRBJ1-2; tentatively, D is TRBD1 (5 bases). V lost 0 bases, J lost 7 bases, and 12 bases lay in between. There are 14 residues in the CDR3. Germline assignment: CDR1 SGHDN and CDR2 FVKESK. This CDR3 reads CASSQEGVGGGYTF. CDR3 nucleotides: TGTGCCAGCAGCCAAGAGGGGGTCGGTGGTGGCTACACCTTC.

The V and J genes are TRBV5-8 and TRBJ1-5, with D tentatively TRBD1 (5 bases). The CDR3 totals 13 residues. Germline V gene data show CDR1 as SGHTS and CDR2 as YDEGEE. V was shortened by 4 bases and J by 7 bases, with 12 bases between the two germline ends. CDR3 in amino acids: CASSPGGPQPQHF. For the CDR3, the DNA is TGTGCCAGCAGCCCCGGGGGTCCCCAGCCCCAGCATTTT.

CDR3 bases: TGTGCCAGCTCACTGGAAAGGATCAACTATGGCTACACCTTC. Amino acid sequence: CASSLERINYGYTF. The V call is TRBV18, the J call TRBJ1-2; no definite D call. The ends were cut back, 4 bases at V and 2 bases at J, with 11 bases in the middle. In germline, CDR1 is KGHSH, CDR2 LQKENI. This CDR3 spans 14 amino acids.

The chain carries TRBV30 and TRBJ1-3, with 8 bases matching TRBD1. Losses at the gene ends were 5 bases for V and 3 bases for J; bases not matched to a gene: 6. The V gene's germline CDR1 is GTSNPN and CDR2 SVGIG (reference sequence). This CDR3 contains 14 residues. The CDR3 DNA reads as TGTGCCTGGGTAACAGGGGGACGTGGAAACACCATATATTTT. Encoded protein: CAWVTGGRGNTIYF.

V gene TRBV12-5 combines with J gene TRBJ1-1, with D possibly matching TRBD1 (5 bases). Per germline, CDR1 LGHNT and CDR2 FRNRAP. V was shortened by 6 bases and J by 7 bases, with 12 bases between the two germline ends. This CDR3 has 12 amino acids. The CDR3 DNA reads as TGTGCTAGTGGCCGCACGGGGGTTGAAGCTTTCTTT. This translates into CASGRTGVEAFF.

The rearrangement uses TRBV3-1 (or the pseudogene TRBV3-2) and TRBJ2-2; TRBD1 agrees at 8 bases. Looked up from germline, CDR1 is LGHDT and CDR2 is YNNKEL (reference sequence). Trimming removed 11 bases from V and 6 bases from J; junction bases left unmatched: 14. This CDR3 contains 15 residues. CDR3 sequence reads: CASRRTGSRSGELFF. CDR3 DNA: TGTGCCTCCCGCCGGACAGGGTCACGCTCCGGGGAGCTGTTTTTT.

The chain couples TRBV10-3 to TRBJ1-3, with a possible D match to TRBD1 (6 bases). The CDR3 has 17 amino acids. V lost 6 bases and J lost 0, with 18 bases in between. Per germline, CDR1 ENHRY and CDR2 SYGVKD. Written as DNA, the CDR3 is TGTGCCATCAGCCCACAGGGACGCCATTCCTCTGGAAACACCATATATTTT. Residues: CAISPQGRHSSGNTIYF.

CDR3 bases: TGTGCCAGCTCCCAAACTGACGGGTACACTGAAGCTTTCTTT. It codes for CASSQTDGYTEAFF. V gene TRBV18 combines with J gene TRBJ1-1, with unresolved D. The CDR3 contains 14 residues. Germline V lookup: CDR1 KGHSH, CDR2 LQKENI. V lost 6 bases and J lost 3, with 14 bases in between. The full variable domain, with the rest looked up from reference TRBV18 and TRBJ1-1, is NAGVMQNPRHLVRRRGQEARLRCSPMKGHSHVYWYRQLPEEGLKFMVYLQKENIIDESGMPKERFSAEFPKEGPSILRIQQVVRGDSAAYFCASSQTDGYTEAFFGQGTRLTVV.

V and J are TRBV3-1 (or the pseudogene TRBV3-2) and TRBJ1-2; unclear D gene. From germline, CDR1 is LGHDT and CDR2 YNNKEL (reference sequence). V was cut by 4 bases and J by 4 bases, with 13 bases left in between. The CDR3 length is 14 residues. CDR3 in DNA: TGTGCCAGCAGCCGTGGGCCTTCTAGCTATGGCTACACCTTC. Translation gives CASSRGPSSYGYTF.

V gene TRBV27 combines with J gene TRBJ1-2; perhaps TRBD1 as D (5 bases). The germline gives CDR1 MNHEY, CDR2 SMNVEV (reference sequence). With 0 bases removed from V and 5 bases from J, the gap between germline ends came to 10 bases. The CDR3 contains 14 residues. Written as DNA, the CDR3 is TGTGCCAGCAGTTTATCCGGACACCTGTATGGCTACACCTTC. Translating gives CASSLSGHLYGYTF.

The chain has TRBV18 and TRBJ1-1; D is uncertain. The CDR3 consists of 14 residues. The V gene lost 2 bases and the J gene lost 0 bases, with 7 bases spanning the gap. Germline-derived CDR1 and CDR2 are KGHSH and LQKENI. The CDR3: CASSPSEVNTEAFF. The CDR3 DNA reads TGTGCCAGCTCACCATCGGAGGTGAACACTGAAGCTTTCTTT.

The chain links TRBV19 to TRBJ2-6; 9 bases are a match to TRBD1. V lost 5 bases to trimming and J lost 0 bases; unmatched junction nucleotides: 8. The germline V gene encodes CDR1 LNHDA and CDR2 SQIVND (reference sequence). CDR3 length: 18 amino acids. CDR3 DNA sequence: TGTGCCAGTAGTGAGCCGGGACAGGGATTCTCTGGGGCCAACGTCCTGACTTTC. Translated, it gives CASSEPGQGFSGANVLTF.

The V gene is TRBV4-1, the J gene TRBJ1-6, with a tentative D call TRBD1 (6 bases). This CDR3 region has 17 residues. The V end was cut by 3 bases, the J end by 0 bases, with 12 bases between. Germline V gives CDR1 MGHRA, CDR2 YSYEKL. The CDR3 coding sequence is TGCGCCAGCAGCCAGGGACAACTGAGCTCCTATAATTCACCCCTCCACTTT. Protein sequence: CASSQGQLSSYNSPLHF.

J is TRBJ1-2 and V is TRBV9, with 8 bases lining up with TRBD1. The CDR3 length is 15 residues. Germline assignment: CDR1 SGDLS and CDR2 YYNGEE. With V trimmed by 2 bases and J by 5 bases, 8 bases remained unmatched. The CDR3 here is CASSVRTGNGYGYTF. The DNA of the CDR3 is TGTGCCAGCAGCGTCCGGACAGGGAATGGGTATGGCTACACCTTC.

The CDR3 coding sequence is TGTGCCAGCAGGGCCGGGACTAGCGGGAGGGGCAATGAGCAGTTCTTC. Translating gives CASRAGTSGRGNEQFF. The chain is built from TRBV7-2 and TRBJ2-1, with TRBD2 identical over 16 bases. CDR1 and CDR2 (germline): SGHTA, FQGNSA. This CDR3 has 16 residues. The V and J ends lost 6 bases and 6 bases, in that order; junction bases with no gene match: 5.

The CDR3 spells CASSFDTGQGYTF. Here the CDR3 DNA reads TGCGCCAGCAGCTTCGATACAGGGCAGGGCTACACCTTC. This chain links TRBV5-1 with TRBJ1-2; perhaps TRBD1 as D (6 bases). Germline CDR1 and CDR2: SGHRS and YFSETQ. The V gene lost 2 bases and the J gene lost 8 bases, with 13 bases spanning the gap. The CDR3 runs to 13 residues.

The CDR3 DNA reads TGTGCCAGCTCACCCCAGCCCCACACAGGGTCAGAAGCTTTCTTT. Encoded protein: CASSPQPHTGSEAFF. The chain is built from TRBV18 and TRBJ1-1; perhaps TRBD1 as D (6 bases). The CDR3 is made up of 15 amino acids. The germline CDR1 and CDR2 sequences are KGHSH and LQKENI. Trimming left V 3 bases short and J 8 bases short, with 19 bases between.

The rearrangement uses TRBV6-5 and TRBJ1-2; D unresolved. This CDR3 is built from 12 residues. CDR1 and CDR2 (germline): MNHEY, SVGAGI. V was trimmed by 7 bases and J by 7 bases, leaving 13 bases between them. This CDR3 is CASIGESGGYTF. The CDR3 bases are TGTGCCAGCATTGGGGAATCTGGTGGCTACACCTTC.